The 30 T cell receptor beta chains in this list originate from one sample, sequenced in a study of PD-L1 blockade in urothelial cancer. The time point is: peripheral blood 6 weeks after treatment start. Repertoires were generated with immunoSEQ multiplex PCR, while TCRdb's copy carries only in-frame clones and drops some. This sample has more than 95,000 clones; 75% to 90% occur once, and the top ten carry over 1.5%. This sample comprised PBMCs, obtained around atezolizumab (anti-PD-L1) treatment. The receptors stem from a man aged 60-69 years with urothelial cancer.

The count of this clone is one. CDR3 DNA sequence: TGCGCCAGCAGCTTGTGGGACAGGGCCACCTATGGCTACACCTTC. Translation gives CASSLWDRATYGYTF. V and J are TRBV5-1 and TRBJ1-2; 9 nucleotides line up with TRBD1. Germline trimming cut 1 base from V and 4 bases from J; bases unmatched to any gene: 5. CDR1 is SGHRS, CDR2 YFSETQ, per germline. The CDR3 runs to 15 residues.

DNA of the CDR3: TGCGCCAGCAGCCGTGCCCTAGCGGGAACCGGGGAGCTGTTTTTT. It codes for CASSRALAGTGELFF. This chain joins TRBV5-1 and TRBJ2-2; 9 bases are shared with TRBD2. The V segment lost 4 bases and the J segment 5 bases; nucleotides outside the gene matches: 6. The CDR3 covers 15 residues. Germline V gene lookup returns CDR1 SGHRS and CDR2 YFSETQ.

This sequence joins TRBV27 and TRBJ2-1, with 7 positions matching TRBD2. The V segment lost 5 bases and the J segment 5 bases; nucleotides outside the gene matches: 9. The CDR3 consists of 15 residues. The germline gives CDR1 MNHEY, CDR2 SMNVEV (reference sequence). The CDR3 DNA reads as TGTGCCAGCAGTCCGCGAACAGCGGGGAACAATGAGCAGTTCTTC. Residues: CASSPRTAGNNEQFF.

This clone showed up just once. The chain has TRBV28 and TRBJ2-7; 8 positions match TRBD2. CDR1 MDHEN and CDR2 SYDVKM come from the germline V gene. There are 15 residues in the CDR3. V trimming: 3 bases; J trimming: 0 bases; junction bases outside the gene matches: 4. The CDR3 bases are TGTGCCAGCAGTTTCGGCGGGGGGCACTCCTACGAGCAGTACTTC. It codes for CASSFGGGHSYEQYF.

V is TRBV14 and J is TRBJ1-2, with D possibly being TRBD1 (6 bases). The germline CDR1 and CDR2 sequences are SGHDN and FVKESK. The CDR3 totals 15 residues. The germline V and J ends were trimmed by 2 bases and 4 bases, with 14 bases remaining between them. CDR3 amino acids: CASSQSGGQTYGYTF. The CDR3 DNA reads as TGTGCCAGCAGCCAATCCGGCGGACAGACCTATGGCTACACCTTC.

The chain uses TRBV7-8 and TRBJ2-3, with D possibly TRBD2 on 5 matching bases. CDR1 SGHVS and CDR2 FQNEAQ come from the germline V gene. Trimming took 2 bases from V and 2 from J, leaving 11 bases between them. CDR3 length equals 15 residues. CDR3 sequence reads: CASSLRRLFTDTQYF. Written as DNA, the CDR3 is TGTGCCAGCAGCTTACGCAGACTATTCACAGATACGCAGTATTTT.

The rearrangement joins TRBV19 to TRBJ2-5, with 10 positions matching TRBD1. V dropped 6 bases and J dropped 1; count of bases not matched to a gene: 2. Germline CDR1 reads LNHDA; CDR2 reads SQIVND (reference sequence). This CDR3 spans 14 amino acids. CDR3 DNA: TGTGCCAGTAGCGGACAGGGGGGCCAAGAGACCCAGTACTTC. Translation: CASSGQGGQETQYF. Looking up the rest from reference TRBV19 and TRBJ2-5 gives the full variable domain: DGGITQSPKYLFRKEGQNVTLSCEQNLNHDAMYWYRQDPGQGLRLIYYSQIVNDFQKGDIAEGYSVSREKKESFPLTVTSAQKNPTAFYLCASSGQGGQETQYFGPGTRLLVL.

The chain recombines TRBV18 with TRBJ1-2, with TRBD1 matching 8 bases. CDR3 length: 16 residues. Germline V gene lookup returns CDR1 KGHSH and CDR2 LQKENI. V trimming: 4 bases; J trimming: 6 bases; junction bases outside the gene matches: 13. The CDR3 region is CASSLRDGQGEDGYTF. The CDR3 coding sequence is TGTGCCAGCTCACTACGTGACGGACAGGGTGAAGATGGCTACACCTTC.

This sequence joins TRBV27 and TRBJ2-7; D gene unclear. The CDR3 has 13 amino acids. CDR1 is MNHEY, CDR2 SMNVEV, per germline (reference sequence). The V and J ends lost 3 bases and 0 bases respectively, with 6 bases between them. CDR3 protein: CASSFRFSYEQYF. CDR3 DNA sequence: TGTGCCAGCAGTTTCCGGTTCTCCTACGAGCAGTACTTC.

J is TRBJ1-5 and V is TRBV15, with a weak D call TRBD1 (6 bases). The CDR3 spans 14 residues. The germline V gene has CDR1 LNHNV and CDR2 YYDKDF (reference sequence). V lost 8 bases, J lost 5 bases, and 16 bases lay in between. CDR3 coding DNA: TGTGCCACCTCCGGCTGGGGGCCCCATCAGCCCCAGCATTTT. It specifies CATSGWGPHQPQHF.

This clone appeared a few times. V gene TRBV7-3 combines with J gene TRBJ2-2; 7 bases fit TRBD1. V lost 5 bases to trimming and J lost 3 bases; unmatched junction nucleotides: 3. The CDR3 length is 14 residues. The V gene's germline CDR1 is SGHTA and CDR2 FQGTGA. CDR3 nucleotide sequence: TGTGCCAGCAGCACCACAGGGGACACCGGGGAGCTGTTTTTT. It yields the protein CASSTTGDTGELFF.

This rearrangement joins TRBV10-3 to TRBJ2-7, with D maybe TRBD2 (6 bases). CDR1 is ENHRY and CDR2 is SYGVKD in the germline V gene. The CDR3 extends over 14 amino acids. Deletions cut 10 bases from V and 5 bases from J, with 21 bases between. This CDR3 is CATNAGTEVHEQYF. The CDR3 nucleotides read TGTGCCACCAACGCGGGGACGGAGGTCCACGAGCAGTACTTC.

The V and J genes are TRBV27 and TRBJ2-7; 9 positions agree with TRBD2. The CDR3 is 14 amino acids. The germline CDR1 and CDR2 sequences are MNHEY and SMNVEV (reference sequence). J was trimmed by 1 base and V by 7 bases; bases with no gene match: 5. The CDR3 bases are TGTGCCAGCAACCCGACTAGCGGATCCTACGAGCAGTACTTC. The encoded protein is CASNPTSGSYEQYF.

The V and J genes are TRBV9 and TRBJ2-1; the match to TRBD2 covers 11 bases. CDR1 SGDLS and CDR2 YYNGEE come from the germline V gene. CDR3 length equals 15 residues. Losses at the gene ends were 4 bases for V and 7 bases for J; bases not matched to a gene: 7. The CDR3 nucleotides are TGTGCCAGCAGCCCAACTAGCGGGAGTGTTAATGAGCAGTTCTTC. Amino acid sequence: CASSPTSGSVNEQFF.

V usage is TRBV13 and J usage is TRBJ1-1; D remains ambiguous. Germline V lookup: CDR1 PRHDT, CDR2 FYEKMQ (reference sequence). Trimming took off 0 bases at V and 0 bases at J, with 8 bases between the two ends. The length of the CDR3 is 15 residues. The CDR3 bases are TGTGCCAGCAGCTTAGGGTGGCCAATGAACACTGAAGCTTTCTTT. Residues: CASSLGWPMNTEAFF.

The CDR3 sequence is CSALAGPSYEQYF. CDR3 nucleotide sequence: TGCAGCGCTCTTGCAGGTCCTTCCTACGAGCAGTACTTC. The chain carries TRBV29-1 and TRBJ2-7; no firm D call. CDR1 and CDR2 from the germline V gene are SQVTM and ANQGSEA. This CDR3 region has 13 residues. Trimming stripped 7 bases from V and 1 base from J, with 14 bases between.

Here the CDR3 reads CSVLAGAGKTQYF. In nucleotides, the CDR3 is TGCAGCGTATTAGCGGGAGCGGGAAAGACCCAGTACTTC. V gene TRBV29-1 combines with J gene TRBJ2-5; 9 nucleotides line up with TRBD2. CDR1 is SQVTM, CDR2 ANQGSEA, per germline. V dropped 6 bases and J dropped 6; count of bases not matched to a gene: 8. This CDR3 comprises 13 residues.

The chain links TRBV15 to TRBJ2-1; 9 nucleotides match TRBD2. V dropped 0 bases and J dropped 5; count of bases not matched to a gene: 2. The CDR3 sequence is 15 residues long. Germline assignment: CDR1 LNHNV and CDR2 YYDKDF (reference sequence). This CDR3 is CATSRELAGDNEQFF. CDR3 coding DNA: TGTGCCACCAGCAGAGAACTAGCGGGCGACAATGAGCAGTTCTTC. Together with reference TRBV15 and TRBJ2-1, the CDR3 gives the full variable domain: DAMVIQNPRYQVTQFGKPVTLSCSQTLNHNVMYWYQQKSSQAPKLLFHYYDKDFNNEADTPDNFQSRRPNTSFCFLDIRSPGLGDTAMYLCATSRELAGDNEQFFGPGTRLTVL.

This clone was seen just once. Here the CDR3 reads CASSLGDRETDTQYF. CDR3 in DNA: TGTGCCAGCAGCCTAGGGGACAGGGAGACAGATACGCAGTATTTT. The V gene is TRBV7-3, the J gene TRBJ2-3, with 9 nucleotides matching TRBD1. The CDR3 is made up of 15 amino acids. V shed 5 bases and J 3 bases; nucleotides not matched to a gene: 6. Per germline, CDR1 SGHTA and CDR2 FQGTGA.

The V and J genes are TRBV5-4 and TRBJ2-5, with 7 positions matching TRBD1. The trim removed 4 bases at V and 1 base at J, leaving 10 bases unmatched. Germline V CDR1 and CDR2: SGHNT, YYREEE (reference sequence). The CDR3 is made up of 16 amino acids. CDR3 amino acids: CASSARQGPVQETQYF. The CDR3 coding sequence is TGTGCCAGCAGCGCCAGACAGGGACCCGTCCAAGAGACCCAGTACTTC.

The V and J genes are TRBV6-6 and TRBJ2-1, with unresolved D. Germline V gene data show CDR1 as MNHNY and CDR2 as SVGAGI (reference sequence). The CDR3 totals 12 residues. The ends were cut back, 10 bases at V and 4 bases at J, with 11 bases in the middle. This CDR3 is CATAAPYNEQFF. In DNA form, the CDR3 reads TGTGCCACCGCGGCCCCTTACAATGAGCAGTTCTTC.

The chain links TRBV2 to TRBJ2-3; 11 nucleotides align to TRBD1. V lost 10 bases to trimming and J lost 1 base; unmatched junction nucleotides: 7. The CDR3 length is 15 residues. Germline V gene sequence: CDR1 SNHLY, CDR2 FYNNEI. CDR3 bases: TGTGCCACAACGGGGACAGGGGGAGGCACAGATACGCAGTATTTT. It specifies CATTGTGGGTDTQYF.

This clone appeared a few times. J is TRBJ2-4 and V is TRBV2, with TRBD1 matching over 8 bases. The CDR3 contains 12 residues. CDR1 is SNHLY, CDR2 FYNNEI, per germline. V gave up 6 bases and J gave up 15 bases; unmatched junction bases: 10. CDR3 in DNA: TGTGCCAGCAGCGCCTCTGACAGGGGCGGGTACTTC. Its protein product is CASSASDRGGYF. The complete variable domain, with remaining parts taken from reference TRBV2 and TRBJ2-4, reads EPEVTQTPSHQVTQMGQEVILRCVPISNHLYFYWYRQILGQKVEFLVSFYNNEISEKSEIFDDQFSVERPDGSNFTLKIRSTKLEDSAMYFCASSASDRGGYFGAGTRLSVL.

The chain couples TRBV5-6 to TRBJ2-7, with TRBD2 matching over 9 bases. This CDR3 region has 16 residues. CDR1 SGHDT and CDR2 YYEEEE come from the germline V gene. After removal of 4 bases from V and 0 bases from J, the junction contained 8 bases not matched to a gene. CDR3 loop: CASSPPTSGYSYEQYF. CDR3 sequence (DNA): TGTGCCAGCAGCCCCCCGACTAGCGGCTACTCCTACGAGCAGTACTTC. Full variable domain (remainder filled in from reference TRBV5-6 and TRBJ2-7): DAGVTQSPTHLIKTRGQQVTLRCSPKSGHDTVSWYQQALGQGPQFIFQYYEEEERQRGNFPDRFSGHQFPNYSSELNVNALLLGDSALYLCASSPPTSGYSYEQYFGPGTRLTVT.

The chain uses TRBV5-6 and TRBJ2-6; perhaps TRBD1 as D (6 bases). V was shortened by 10 bases and J by 2 bases, with 10 bases between the two germline ends. The CDR3 has 13 residues. CDR1 and CDR2 from the germline V gene are SGHDT and YYEEEE. The DNA of the CDR3 is TGTGCCGGTCACAGGGCTGGGGCCAACGTCCTGACTTTC. Translated: CAGHRAGANVLTF.

The genes are TRBV9 and TRBJ2-1; TRBD2 aligns across 9 bases. CDR3 length: 15 amino acids. Germline CDR1 is SGDLS and CDR2 is YYNGEE. J gave up 9 bases and V 0 bases, and 7 bases lay outside the gene matches. DNA for the CDR3: TGTGCCAGCAGCGTAGGGATAGCGGGAGAAAGTGAGCAGTTCTTC. It is translated as CASSVGIAGESEQFF.

This clone was recorded a few times. The chain combines TRBV19 with TRBJ1-2; D is undetermined. The germline V gene has CDR1 LNHDA and CDR2 SQIVND (reference sequence). V lost 4 bases, J lost 4 bases, and 13 bases lay in between. CDR3 length: 14 residues. The CDR3 DNA reads TGTGCCAGTAGTACGAACGCCTACTCCTATGGCTACACCTTC. Protein sequence: CASSTNAYSYGYTF.

In this sample, this clone turned up a few times. The chain recombines TRBV15 with TRBJ1-5, with TRBD1 as a possible D gene (5 bases). Germline-derived CDR1 and CDR2 are LNHNV and YYDKDF (reference sequence). V shed 1 base and J shed 9 bases, with 10 bases lying between them. This CDR3 is built from 13 residues. In DNA form, the CDR3 reads TGTGCCACCAGCAGAGGTTTTGGGGCGCCCCAGCATTTT. This gives the protein CATSRGFGAPQHF.

The J gene is TRBJ2-1, the V gene TRBV9; D is perhaps TRBD1 (5 bases). Germline V gene data show CDR1 as SGDLS and CDR2 as YYNGEE. This CDR3 is built from 12 residues. V lost 3 bases, J lost 9 bases, and 10 bases lay in between. The CDR3 is CASSGTSPEQFF. DNA of the CDR3: TGTGCCAGCAGCGGGACATCCCCTGAGCAGTTCTTC.

This clone occurred once. The chain combines TRBV29-1 with TRBJ2-1; 8 positions agree with TRBD2. J gave up 4 bases and V 2 bases, and 4 bases lay outside the gene matches. The germline CDR1 and CDR2 sequences are SQVTM and ANQGSEA. The CDR3 is 14 amino acids. For the CDR3, the DNA is TGCAGCGTTGAATCGGGCGGGAGGTACAATGAGCAGTTCTTC. Protein sequence: CSVESGGRYNEQFF.